This TCR beta chain emerged from a study of blood T cell repertoires in COVID-19. Overall study context: Italy, Spain and the United States were the sources of the convalescent and acute COVID-19 samples.

Germline CDR1 MDHEN, CDR2 SYDVKM. This CDR3 comprises 15 residues. The ends lost 2 bases at V and 7 bases at J; junction bases unmatched: 8. In its sample, this clone was seen a few times. Original methodology: From reference gene primer amplification, estimates of nucleated cell counts were derived. The assay was immunoSEQ multiplex PCR, and TCRdb's table has in-frame clones only and misses some. V, J and clone size derive from that table, while D and trimming were established from the DNA sequence. The table lists about 210,000 clones, around four fifths of them singletons. The clonotype was recovered from a woman aged 45-60 years with active or convalescent COVID-19. Sequencing was done on a sample of peripheral blood. The chain combines TRBV28 with TRBJ2-1, with TRBD2 matching over 7 bases. The CDR3: CASSLPASGGNEQFF. The DNA for the CDR3 is TGTGCCAGCAGTTTACCGGCTAGCGGAGGGAATGAGCAGTTCTTC.